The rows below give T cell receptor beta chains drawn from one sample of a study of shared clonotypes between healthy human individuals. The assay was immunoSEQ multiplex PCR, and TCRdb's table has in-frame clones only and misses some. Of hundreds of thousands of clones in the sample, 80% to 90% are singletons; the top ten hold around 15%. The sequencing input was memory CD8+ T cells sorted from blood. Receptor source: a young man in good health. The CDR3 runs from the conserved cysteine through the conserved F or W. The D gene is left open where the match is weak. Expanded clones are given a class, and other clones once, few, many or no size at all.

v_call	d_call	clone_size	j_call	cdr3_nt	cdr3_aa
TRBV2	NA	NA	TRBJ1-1	TGTGCCAGCAGTGAAGGCAGTTGGAGCACTGAAGCTTTCTTT	CASSEGSWSTEAFF
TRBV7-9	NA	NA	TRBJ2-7	TGTGCCAGCAGCGGAGGGAGGTACGAGCAGTACTTC	CASSGGRYEQYF
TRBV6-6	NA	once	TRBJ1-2	TGTGCCAGCAGTCCCTACTCCTTCACAGAAAAAGGCTACACCTTC	CASSPYSFTEKGYTF
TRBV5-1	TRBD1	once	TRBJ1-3	TGCGCCAGCAAGGGACAGAGCTCTGGAAACACCATATATTTT	CASKGQSSGNTIYF
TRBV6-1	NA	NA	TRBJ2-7	TGTGCCAGCGAACACGACACGCACGAGCAGTACTTC	CASEHDTHEQYF
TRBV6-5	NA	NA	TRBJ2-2	TGTGCCAGCAGTTACTGGAACACCGGGGAGCTGTTTTTT	CASSYWNTGELFF
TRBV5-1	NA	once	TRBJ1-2	TGCGCCAGCAGTTCCCAGGGTGTTACCTCTAACTATGGCTACACCTTC	CASSSQGVTSNYGYTF
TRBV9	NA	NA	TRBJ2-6	TGTGCCAGCAGAGGTGGGGCCAACGTCCTGACTTTC	CASRGGANVLTF
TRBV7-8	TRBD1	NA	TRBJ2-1	TGTGCCAGCAGCTCTACAGGGGATGAGCAGTTCTTC	CASSSTGDEQFF
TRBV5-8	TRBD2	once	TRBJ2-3	TGTGCCAGCAGCCCCAATAGCGGGGGACCGTACACAGATACGCAGTATTTT	CASSPNSGGPYTDTQYF
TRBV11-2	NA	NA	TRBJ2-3	TGTGCCAGCAGCTTAGATCGGGGGCAAGATACGCAGTATTTT	CASSLDRGQDTQYF
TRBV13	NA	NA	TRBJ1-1	TGTGCCAGCAGCCCCTCGGGGGCCGTAGCTTTCTTT	CASSPSGAVAFF
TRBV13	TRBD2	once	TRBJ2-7	TGTGCCAGCAGCTTAGGTCGGGGGGTTTACGAGCAGTACTTC	CASSLGRGVYEQYF
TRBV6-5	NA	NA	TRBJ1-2	TGTGCCAGCAGTTACTCGGGGTACTATGGCTACACCTTC	CASSYSGYYGYTF
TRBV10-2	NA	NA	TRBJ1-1	TGCGCCAGCAGTGTGGGAGGGGGTTCGAACGCTTTCTTT	CASSVGGGSNAFF
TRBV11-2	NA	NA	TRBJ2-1	TGTGCCAGCAGCCCTCGTGTTAAGAACAATGAGCAGTTCTTC	CASSPRVKNNEQFF
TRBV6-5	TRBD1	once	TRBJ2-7	TGTGCCAGCAGTTACGGGGACAGCTACGAGCAGTACTTC	CASSYGDSYEQYF
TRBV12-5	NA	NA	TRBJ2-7	TGTGCTAGTGGTTTGACCTTAGGGGGGGCGGAGGAGCAGTACTTC	CASGLTLGGAEEQYF
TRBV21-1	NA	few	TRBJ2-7	TGTGCCAGCAAGGGGACAGCTACCTACGAGCAGTACTTC	CASKGTATYEQYF
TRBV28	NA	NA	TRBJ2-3	TGTGCCAGCAGCCCAGCTACGCAGTATTTT	CASSPATQYF
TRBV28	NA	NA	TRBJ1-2	TGTGCCAGCAGTTTGGCCGGATCCTATGGCTACACCTTC	CASSLAGSYGYTF
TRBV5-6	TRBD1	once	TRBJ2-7	TGTGCCAGCAGCGCAGCCGGGACAGGGCAATACGAGCAGTACTTC	CASSAAGTGQYEQYF
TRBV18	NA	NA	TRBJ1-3	TGTGCCAGCTCACCTACGGGGGACTCTGGAAACACCATATATTTT	CASSPTGDSGNTIYF
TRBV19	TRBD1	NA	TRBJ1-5	TGTGCCAGGCTCCGGACAGGGAAGCAGCCCCAGCATTTT	CARLRTGKQPQHF
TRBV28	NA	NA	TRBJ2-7	TGTGCCAGCAGTTTTATCGGCTCAGGCTACGAGCAGTACTTC	CASSFIGSGYEQYF
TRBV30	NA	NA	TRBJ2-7	TGTGCCTGGAGTGTACACCGTATTTCCGAGCAGTACTTC	CAWSVHRISEQYF
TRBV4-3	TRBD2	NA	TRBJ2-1	TGCGCCAGCAGCCCAGTGGGGGGGGATGAGCAGTTCTTC	CASSPVGGDEQFF
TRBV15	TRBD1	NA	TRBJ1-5	TGTGCCACCAGCGGATCCAGGGGGCTGGTTCAGCCCCAGCATTTT	CATSGSRGLVQPQHF
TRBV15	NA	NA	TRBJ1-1	TGTGCCACAAACAAACAGGGCGGGAACACTGAAGCTTTCTTT	CATNKQGGNTEAFF
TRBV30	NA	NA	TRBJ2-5	TGTGCCTGGAGTGGGGAAGAAGAGACCCAGTACTTC	CAWSGEEETQYF
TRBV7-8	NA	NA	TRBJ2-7	TGTGCCAGCAGCTTAAGATTTAGGGAGCAGTACTTC	CASSLRFREQYF
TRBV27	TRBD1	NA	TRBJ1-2	TGTGCCAGCAGTTTATCGGTGGGACAGGTTAACTATGGCTACACCTTC	CASSLSVGQVNYGYTF
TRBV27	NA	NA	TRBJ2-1	TGTGCCAGCAGTTTATACCCCCCCATAGGGGTGAGAGGCAATGAGCAGTTCTTC	CASSLYPPIGVRGNEQFF
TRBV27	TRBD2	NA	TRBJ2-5	TGTGCCAGCAGTAAGATAGCGGGAGGAGACCAAGAGACCCAGTACTTC	CASSKIAGGDQETQYF
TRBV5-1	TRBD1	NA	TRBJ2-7	TGCGCCAGCAGCTGGGACAGCTACTCCTACGAGCAGTACTTC	CASSWDSYSYEQYF
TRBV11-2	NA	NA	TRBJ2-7	TGTGCCAGCAGCTTAGTGAAGTACGAGCAGTACTTC	CASSLVKYEQYF
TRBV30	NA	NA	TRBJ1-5	TGTGCCTGGAGTGTACCGGGGGATAGCAATCAGCCCCAGCATTTT	CAWSVPGDSNQPQHF
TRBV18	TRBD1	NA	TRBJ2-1	TGTGCCAGCTCACCACCGTGGACAGGGCCCCCCAATGAGCAGTTCTTC	CASSPPWTGPPNEQFF
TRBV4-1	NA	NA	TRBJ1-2	TGCGCCAGCAGCCAAGACCGAAAGACTTATGGCTACACCTTC	CASSQDRKTYGYTF
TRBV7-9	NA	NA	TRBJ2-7	TGTGCCAGCAGCTCTGTCCCACTACACGAGGCTGACTACGAGCAGTACTTC	CASSSVPLHEADYEQYF
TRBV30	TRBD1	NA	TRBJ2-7	TGTGCCTTGACAGGGTCGTCGATCTTCGAGCAGTACTTC	CALTGSSIFEQYF
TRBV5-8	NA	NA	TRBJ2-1	TGTGCCAGCAGCCTCACCGGCAGTAGGTACAATGAGCAGTTCTTC	CASSLTGSRYNEQFF
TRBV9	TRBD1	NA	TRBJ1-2	TGTGCCAGCAGCCTTACCTCGACAGGGGGAATCTATGGCTACACCTTC	CASSLTSTGGIYGYTF
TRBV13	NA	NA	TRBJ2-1	TGTGCCAGCAGCTTAGGTCGAGGGATTTCCCCCAATGAGCAGTTCTTC	CASSLGRGISPNEQFF
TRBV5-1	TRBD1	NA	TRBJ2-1	TGCGCCAGCAGCTTGTACAGGGGGCTGTACAATGAGCAGTTCTTC	CASSLYRGLYNEQFF
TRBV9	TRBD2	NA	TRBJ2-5	TGTGCCAGCAGCGCTAGCGGGAGGGCCGCAGAGACCCAGTACTTC	CASSASGRAAETQYF
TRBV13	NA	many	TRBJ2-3	TGTGCCAGCAGCTTAGGGAATGAACTGGGGGCTGAAGATACGCAGTATTTT	CASSLGNELGAEDTQYF